The next 20 T cell receptor beta chains were all read from a single sample in a study of shared clonotypes between healthy human individuals. This table comes from immunoSEQ multiplex PCR, and its TCRdb copy is limited to in-frame clones, with some not included. The top ten hold around 0.35% of the sample, which has approximately 2,000,000 clones, around 92% seen once. Specimen: naive CD4+ T cells from PBMCs. This sample's subset: CD45RA+ positively selected. The receptor set was obtained from a man aged 18 to 30 in good health. Some clones in this sample may be carry-over from other donors' samples.

The chain joins TRBV5-6 to TRBJ1-3, with D tentatively TRBD1 (5 bases). The V gene's germline CDR1 is SGHDT and CDR2 YYEEEE. Trimming shortened V by 4 bases and J by 4 bases, and 15 bases separated the two germline ends. The CDR3 is 15 amino acids. CDR3 sequence reads: CASSPLGVPGNTIYF. CDR3 sequence (DNA): TGTGCCAGCAGCCCACTGGGGGTACCAGGAAACACCATATATTTT.

J is TRBJ2-1 and V is TRBV18; D may be TRBD2 (5 bases). Looked up from germline, CDR1 is KGHSH and CDR2 is LQKENI. Trimming took 3 bases from V and 8 from J, leaving 11 bases between them. This CDR3 region has 13 residues. CDR3 in DNA: TGTGCCAGCTCACCTCCTAGCAAGGATGAGCAGTTCTTC. Encoded protein: CASSPPSKDEQFF.

V is TRBV19 and J is TRBJ1-2; the D is unclear. CDR1 and CDR2 from the germline V gene are LNHDA and SQIVND (reference sequence). Trimming stripped 4 bases from V and 8 bases from J, with 20 bases between. The CDR3 loop spans 15 amino acids. The CDR3 reads CASSTLQGSAGGYTF. CDR3 nucleotides: TGTGCCAGTAGTACCCTCCAAGGATCTGCGGGGGGCTACACCTTC.

This clone was seen a few times. The chain carries TRBV5-1 and TRBJ2-1; 7 bases align to TRBD2. The germline V gene has CDR1 SGHRS and CDR2 YFSETQ. Losses at the gene ends were 1 base for V and 3 bases for J; bases not matched to a gene: 4. The CDR3 has 15 amino acids. In DNA form, the CDR3 reads TGCGCCAGCAGCTTGCCAGCGGGGAACTACAATGAGCAGTTCTTC. Translation: CASSLPAGNYNEQFF.

CDR3 coding DNA: TGTGCCAGCAGTGGAACAAGCGGGAGCCCCTACAATGAGCAGTTCTTC. Translating it yields CASSGTSGSPYNEQFF. The chain employs TRBV6-1 and TRBJ2-1; 8 bases fit TRBD2. The CDR3 runs to 16 residues. In germline, CDR1 is MNHNS, CDR2 SASEGT. V was pared by 4 bases and J by 2 bases, with 7 bases of the junction left unmatched.

This CDR3 is CSLRGWEGANEQFF. The CDR3 bases are TGCAGCCTCCGGGGGTGGGAGGGCGCGAATGAGCAGTTCTTC. The J gene is TRBJ2-1, the V gene TRBV29-1; 7 bases agree with TRBD2. CDR1 SQVTM and CDR2 ANQGSEA come from the germline V gene. After removal of 8 bases from V and 7 bases from J, the junction contained 14 bases not matched to a gene. The CDR3 is 14 amino acids.

This clone has just a few counts. The chain combines TRBV2 with TRBJ1-5; no clear D gene. The CDR3 totals 12 residues. Germline assignment: CDR1 SNHLY and CDR2 FYNNEI. Trimming took off 4 bases at V and 7 bases at J, with 8 bases between the two ends. This CDR3 is CASSVPGQPQHF. Here the CDR3 DNA reads TGTGCCAGCAGTGTCCCCGGACAGCCCCAGCATTTT.

V gene TRBV5-4 combines with J gene TRBJ2-6, with D perhaps given as TRBD1 or TRBD2 (5 bases each). Germline lookup yields CDR1 SGHNT and CDR2 YYREEE (reference sequence). The CDR3 is made up of 17 amino acids. V lost 3 bases, J lost 2 bases, and 15 bases lay in between. This chain's CDR3 is CASSSPSGGTGANVLTF. CDR3 coding DNA: TGTGCCAGCAGCTCCCCCTCTGGGGGAACTGGGGCCAACGTCCTGACTTTC.

V usage is TRBV28 and J usage is TRBJ1-2; no clear D. The CDR3 is 14 residues long. Germline V gene sequence: CDR1 MDHEN, CDR2 SYDVKM. Trimming removed 5 bases from V and 5 bases from J, with 15 bases in between. The chain's CDR3 is CASSPVSTGYGYTF. CDR3 in DNA: TGTGCCAGCAGTCCCGTTTCGACCGGATATGGCTACACCTTC.

The chain combines TRBV7-2 with TRBJ2-1, with 14 bases fitting TRBD2. Germline V lookup: CDR1 SGHTA, CDR2 FQGNSA. V was pared by 5 bases and J by 9 bases, with 9 bases of the junction left unmatched. The CDR3 is 16 residues long. In DNA, the CDR3 is TGTGCCAGCAGCACCCCGGGACTAGCGGGAGTTGGTGAGCAGTTCTTC. Its protein is CASSTPGLAGVGEQFF.

With regard to this clone: Other DNA sequences of this sample code for an identical CDR3. This sequence joins TRBV6-1 and TRBJ2-2, with 9 bases aligning to TRBD1. V dropped 3 bases and J dropped 7; count of bases not matched to a gene: 6. Germline lookup yields CDR1 MNHNS and CDR2 SASEGT. CDR3 length: 15 amino acids. As DNA, the CDR3 is TGTGCCAGCAGTGAGGGACAGGGACGGGGCGGGGAGCTGTTTTTT. Its protein is CASSEGQGRGGELFF.

A single count supports this clone. The chain has TRBV4-1 and TRBJ1-5; 7 bases line up with TRBD1. The CDR3 contains 14 residues. After removal of 3 bases from V and 11 bases from J, the junction contained 10 bases not matched to a gene. CDR1 is MGHRA, CDR2 YSYEKL, per germline. DNA of the CDR3: TGCGCCAGCAGCCACGCTGAGGGGGCTTGGACCCAGCATTTT. This codes for CASSHAEGAWTQHF.

This clone has just one count. The V gene is TRBV7-9, the J gene TRBJ2-1; tentatively, D is TRBD2 (5 bases). Germline assignment: CDR1 SEHNR and CDR2 FQNEAQ (reference sequence). CDR3 length: 16 residues. Trimming removed 4 bases at V and 3 bases at J, with 16 bases between. The CDR3 here is CASSSPDRDYYNEQFF. CDR3 bases: TGTGCCAGCAGCTCCCCCGACCGGGATTACTACAATGAGCAGTTCTTC.

The chain combines TRBV7-2 with TRBJ1-2, with TRBD1 matching 7 bases. With V trimmed by 4 bases and J by 2 bases, 1 base remained unmatched. Germline loops: CDR1 SGHTA, CDR2 FQGNSA. The CDR3 extends over 13 amino acids. The CDR3 sequence: CASSSGQNYGYTF. The CDR3 DNA is TGTGCCAGCAGCTCGGGACAGAACTATGGCTACACCTTC.

This sequence joins TRBV9 and TRBJ1-2, with D perhaps matching TRBD1 (5 bases). The V gene's germline CDR1 is SGDLS and CDR2 YYNGEE. V was shortened by 3 bases and J by 2 bases, with 11 bases between the two germline ends. The CDR3 consists of 14 residues. The DNA for the CDR3 is TGTGCCAGCAGCGACGGGACCGCAAACTATGGCTACACCTTC. Encoded protein: CASSDGTANYGYTF. The full variable domain, with the rest looked up from reference TRBV9 and TRBJ1-2, is DSGVTQTPKHLITATGQRVTLRCSPRSGDLSVYWYQQSLDQGLQFLIQYYNGEERAKGNILERFSAQQFPDLHSELNLSSLELGDSALYFCASSDGTANYGYTFGSGTRLTVV.

The rearrangement uses TRBV18 and TRBJ2-2; 9 bases fit TRBD1. CDR1 KGHSH and CDR2 LQKENI come from the germline V gene. J gave up 5 bases and V 8 bases, and 12 bases lay outside the gene matches. There are 16 residues in the CDR3. The CDR3 loop is CASPSSEGQGTGELFF. The CDR3 nucleotides are TGTGCCAGCCCATCCTCGGAAGGACAGGGGACCGGGGAGCTGTTTTTT.

This clone was counted once. This chain joins TRBV28 and TRBJ2-1, with 10 positions matching TRBD2. Trimming at V came to 5 bases and at J to 3 bases, leaving 7 bases not matched to a gene. The CDR3 runs to 16 residues. The germline gives CDR1 MDHEN, CDR2 SYDVKM. CDR3 nucleotide sequence: TGTGCCAGCAGTCCCCCGACTAGCGGGTTCTACAATGAGCAGTTCTTC. It codes for CASSPPTSGFYNEQFF.

This chain uses TRBV5-1 with TRBJ2-5; unclear D gene. This CDR3 spans 14 amino acids. Germline CDR1 is SGHRS and CDR2 is YFSETQ. Trimming took off 0 bases at V and 5 bases at J, with 11 bases between the two ends. The CDR3 nucleotides read TGCGCCAGCAGCTTGGTTGGCGTCAAGGAGACCCAGTACTTC. Protein: CASSLVGVKETQYF.

The J gene is TRBJ1-1, the V gene TRBV14; the D gene is possibly TRBD1 (5 bases). Germline V gene sequence: CDR1 SGHDN, CDR2 FVKESK. This CDR3 comprises 13 residues. Deletions cut 5 bases from V and 6 bases from J, with 13 bases between. The CDR3 region has the DNA TGTGCCAGCAGCTCCCTCGGGGGGGCTGAAGCTTTCTTT. It translates to CASSSLGGAEAFF.

The rearrangement joins TRBV12-5 to TRBJ1-2; 7 positions match TRBD1. Germline V gives CDR1 LGHNT, CDR2 FRNRAP. CDR3 size: 12 residues. V trimming: 6 bases; J trimming: 4 bases; junction bases outside the gene matches: 2. The chain's CDR3 is CASGRDSYGYTF. CDR3 bases: TGTGCTAGTGGCCGGGACAGCTATGGCTACACCTTC.